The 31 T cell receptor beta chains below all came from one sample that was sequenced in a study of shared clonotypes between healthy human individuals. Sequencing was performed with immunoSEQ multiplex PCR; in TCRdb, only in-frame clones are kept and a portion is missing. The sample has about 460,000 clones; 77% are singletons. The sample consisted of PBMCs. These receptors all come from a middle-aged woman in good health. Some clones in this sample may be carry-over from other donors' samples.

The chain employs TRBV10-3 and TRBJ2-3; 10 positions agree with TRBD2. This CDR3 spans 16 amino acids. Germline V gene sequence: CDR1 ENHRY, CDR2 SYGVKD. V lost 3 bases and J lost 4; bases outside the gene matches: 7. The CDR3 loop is CAISDSSSGSADTQYF. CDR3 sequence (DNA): TGTGCCATCAGTGATAGTTCTAGCGGGAGTGCAGATACGCAGTATTTT.

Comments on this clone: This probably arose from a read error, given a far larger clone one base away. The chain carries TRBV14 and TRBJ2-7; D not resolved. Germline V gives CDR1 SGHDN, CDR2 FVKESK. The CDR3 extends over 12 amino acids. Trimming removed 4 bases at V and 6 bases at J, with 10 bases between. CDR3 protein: CASSPVPCEQYF. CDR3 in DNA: TGTGCCAGCAGCCCGGTGCCCTGCGAGCAGTACTTC.

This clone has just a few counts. In nucleotides, the CDR3 is TGTGCCAGCAGCCGATCCCGGGGCAACACTGAAGCTTTCTTT. Translation: CASSRSRGNTEAFF. The chain joins TRBV7-8 to TRBJ1-1, with D perhaps matching TRBD1 (5 bases). The ends were cut back, 5 bases at V and 2 bases at J, with 12 bases in the middle. The CDR3 extends over 14 amino acids. Germline V gene data show CDR1 as SGHVS and CDR2 as FQNEAQ.

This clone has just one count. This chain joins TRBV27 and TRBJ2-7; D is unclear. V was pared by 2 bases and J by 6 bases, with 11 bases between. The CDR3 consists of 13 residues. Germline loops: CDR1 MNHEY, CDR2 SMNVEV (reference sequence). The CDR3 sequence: CASSLVDHGEQYF. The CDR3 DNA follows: TGTGCCAGCAGTTTAGTGGACCACGGCGAGCAGTACTTC.

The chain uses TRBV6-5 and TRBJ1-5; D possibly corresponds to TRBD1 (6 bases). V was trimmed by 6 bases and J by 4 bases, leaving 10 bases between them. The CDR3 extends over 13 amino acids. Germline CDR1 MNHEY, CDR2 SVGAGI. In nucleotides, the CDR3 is TGTGCCAGCAGGCAGGGACAAAATCAGCCCCAGCATTTT. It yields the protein CASRQGQNQPQHF.

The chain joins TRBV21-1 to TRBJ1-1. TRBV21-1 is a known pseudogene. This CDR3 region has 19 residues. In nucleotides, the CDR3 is TGTGCCAGCAGCAAAGAGAGCTTACATGGAAGACCAAAGAACACTGAAGCTTTCTTT. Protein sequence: CASSKESLHGRPKNTEAFF.

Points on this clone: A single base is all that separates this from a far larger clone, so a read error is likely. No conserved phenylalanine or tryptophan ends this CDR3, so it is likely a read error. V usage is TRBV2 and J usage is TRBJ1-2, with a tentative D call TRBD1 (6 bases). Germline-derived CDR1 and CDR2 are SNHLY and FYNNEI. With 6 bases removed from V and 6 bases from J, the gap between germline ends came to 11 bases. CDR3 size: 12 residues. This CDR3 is CASRSTGDGYTS. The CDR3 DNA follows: TGTGCCAGCAGGTCGACAGGCGATGGCTACACCTCC.

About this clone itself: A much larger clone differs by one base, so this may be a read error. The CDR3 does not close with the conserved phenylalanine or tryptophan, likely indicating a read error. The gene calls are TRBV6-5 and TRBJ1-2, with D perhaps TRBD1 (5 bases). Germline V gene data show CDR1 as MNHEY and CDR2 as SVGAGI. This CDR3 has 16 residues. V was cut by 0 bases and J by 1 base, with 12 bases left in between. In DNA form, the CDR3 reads TGTGCCAGCAGTTACTCTCCCGGAGACAGTAACTATGGCTACACCTCC. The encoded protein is CASSYSPGDSNYGYTS.

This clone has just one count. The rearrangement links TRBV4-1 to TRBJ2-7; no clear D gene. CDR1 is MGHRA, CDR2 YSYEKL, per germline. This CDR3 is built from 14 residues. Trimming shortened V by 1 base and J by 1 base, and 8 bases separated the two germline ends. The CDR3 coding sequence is TGCGCCAGCAGCCAAGTAGCCAATTCCTACGAGCAGTACTTC. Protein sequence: CASSQVANSYEQYF.

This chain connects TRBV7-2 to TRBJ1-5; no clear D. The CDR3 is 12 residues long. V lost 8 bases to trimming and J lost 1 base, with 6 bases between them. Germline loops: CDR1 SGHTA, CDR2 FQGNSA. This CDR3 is CASSGSNQPQHF. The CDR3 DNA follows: TGTGCCAGCTCGGGGAGCAATCAGCCCCAGCATTTT.

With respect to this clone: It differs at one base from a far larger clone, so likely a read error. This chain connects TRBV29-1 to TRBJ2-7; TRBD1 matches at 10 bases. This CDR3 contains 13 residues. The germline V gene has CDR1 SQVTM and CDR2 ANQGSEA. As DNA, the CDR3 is TGCAGCGTCGGGACAGGGGTGGTCAATGAGCAGTCCTTC. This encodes CSVGTGVVNEQSF.

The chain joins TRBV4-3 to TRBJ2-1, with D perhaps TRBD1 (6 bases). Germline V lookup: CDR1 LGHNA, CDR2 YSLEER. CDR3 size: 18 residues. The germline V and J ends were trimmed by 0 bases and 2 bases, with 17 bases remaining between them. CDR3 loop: CASSQEFGWGLTYNEQFF. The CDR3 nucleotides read TGCGCCAGCAGCCAAGAATTTGGGTGGGGGCTGACCTACAATGAGCAGTTCTTC.

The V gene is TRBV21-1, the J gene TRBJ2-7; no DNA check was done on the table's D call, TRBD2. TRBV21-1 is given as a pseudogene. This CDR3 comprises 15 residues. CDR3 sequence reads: CASSLTPGTTGEQYF. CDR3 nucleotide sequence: TGTGCCAGCAGCCTAACGCCCGGGACTACTGGGGAGCAGTACTTC.

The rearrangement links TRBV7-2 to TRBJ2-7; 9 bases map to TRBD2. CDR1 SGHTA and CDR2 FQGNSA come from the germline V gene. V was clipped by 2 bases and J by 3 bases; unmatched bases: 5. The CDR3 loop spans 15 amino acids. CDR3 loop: CASSLSSGAIYEQYF. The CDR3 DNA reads TGTGCCAGCAGCTTATCTAGCGGGGCCATCTACGAGCAGTACTTC.

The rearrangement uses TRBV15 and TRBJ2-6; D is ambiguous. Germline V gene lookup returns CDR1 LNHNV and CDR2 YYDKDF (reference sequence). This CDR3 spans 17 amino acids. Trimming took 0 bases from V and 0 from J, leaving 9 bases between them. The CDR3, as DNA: TGTGCCACCAGCAGAGACAGGTTCCGCTCTGGGGCCAACGTCCTGACTTTC. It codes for CATSRDRFRSGANVLTF.

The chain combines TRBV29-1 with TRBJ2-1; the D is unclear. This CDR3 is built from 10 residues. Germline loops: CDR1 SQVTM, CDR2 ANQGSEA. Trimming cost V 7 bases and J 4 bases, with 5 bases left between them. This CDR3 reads CSGEYNEQFF. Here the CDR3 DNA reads TGCAGCGGAGAGTACAATGAGCAGTTCTTC.

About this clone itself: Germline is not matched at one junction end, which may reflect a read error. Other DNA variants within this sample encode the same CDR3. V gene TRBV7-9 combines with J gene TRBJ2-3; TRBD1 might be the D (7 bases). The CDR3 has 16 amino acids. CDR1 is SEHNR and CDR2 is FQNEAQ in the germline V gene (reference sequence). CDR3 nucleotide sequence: TGTGCCAGCAGCACCGGGAGAGGGGGCTTAGCAGACACGCAGTATTTT. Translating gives CASSTGRGGLADTQYF.

The DNA of the CDR3 is TGTGCCAGCAGCCCTTTCGGGGGTTTAAACACCGGGGAGCTGTTTTTT. It codes for CASSPFGGLNTGELFF. This sequence joins TRBV7-9 and TRBJ2-2, with a weak D call TRBD2 (6 bases). The V gene lost 5 bases and the J gene lost 2 bases, with 15 bases spanning the gap. Per germline, CDR1 SEHNR and CDR2 FQNEAQ (reference sequence). The CDR3 runs to 16 residues.

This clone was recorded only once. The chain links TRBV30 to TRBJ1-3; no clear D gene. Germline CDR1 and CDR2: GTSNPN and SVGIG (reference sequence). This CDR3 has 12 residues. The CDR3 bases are TGTGGCATGGAAAAGACTGGAAACACCATATATTTT. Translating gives CGMEKTGNTIYF.

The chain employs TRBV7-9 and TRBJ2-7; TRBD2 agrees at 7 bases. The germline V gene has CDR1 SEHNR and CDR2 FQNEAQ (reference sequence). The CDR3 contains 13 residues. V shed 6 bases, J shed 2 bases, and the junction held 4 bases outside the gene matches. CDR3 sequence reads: CASRGEGPYEQYF. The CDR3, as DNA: TGTGCCAGCAGGGGGGAGGGTCCCTACGAGCAGTACTTC.

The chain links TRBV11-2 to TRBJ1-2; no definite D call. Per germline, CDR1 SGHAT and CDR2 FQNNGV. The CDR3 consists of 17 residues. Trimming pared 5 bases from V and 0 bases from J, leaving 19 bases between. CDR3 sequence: CASSALSVMRANYGYTF. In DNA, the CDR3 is TGTGCCAGCAGCGCTCTTTCGGTGATGCGAGCTAACTATGGCTACACCTTC.

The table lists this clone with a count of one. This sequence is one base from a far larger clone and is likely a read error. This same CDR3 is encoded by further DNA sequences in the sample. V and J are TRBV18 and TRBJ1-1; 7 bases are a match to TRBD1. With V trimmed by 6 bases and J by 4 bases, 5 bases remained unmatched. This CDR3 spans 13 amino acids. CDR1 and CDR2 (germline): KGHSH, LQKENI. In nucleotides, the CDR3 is TGTGCCAGCTCGACAGGGTTGAGCACTGAAGCTTTCTTT. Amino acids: CASSTGLSTEAFF. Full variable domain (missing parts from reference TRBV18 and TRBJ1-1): NAGVMQNPRHLVRRRGQEARLRCSPMKGHSHVYWYRQLPEEGLKFMVYLQKENIIDESGMPKERFSAEFPKEGPSILRIQQVVRGDSAAYFCASSTGLSTEAFFGQGTRLTVV.

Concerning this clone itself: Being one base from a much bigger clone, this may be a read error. Here the CDR3 DNA reads TGTGCCAGCAGCTTAGAGGGGACAGTGAACACTGAAGCTTTCTTT. Amino acid sequence: CASSLEGTVNTEAFF. The J gene is TRBJ1-1, the V gene TRBV13, with 7 bases matching TRBD1. The CDR3 sequence is 15 residues long. Germline V gene data show CDR1 as PRHDT and CDR2 as FYEKMQ (reference sequence). V shed 1 base and J 0 bases; nucleotides not matched to a gene: 2.

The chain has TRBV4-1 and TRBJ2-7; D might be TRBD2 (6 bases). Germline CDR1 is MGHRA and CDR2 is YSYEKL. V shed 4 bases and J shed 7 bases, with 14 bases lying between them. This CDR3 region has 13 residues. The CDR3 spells CASSRGTGLEQYF. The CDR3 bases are TGCGCCAGCAGCCGCGGGACGGGCCTAGAGCAGTACTTC.

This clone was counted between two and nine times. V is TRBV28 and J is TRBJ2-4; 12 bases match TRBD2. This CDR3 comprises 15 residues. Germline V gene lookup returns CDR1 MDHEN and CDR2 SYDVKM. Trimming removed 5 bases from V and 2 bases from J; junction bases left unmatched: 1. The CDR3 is CASSGTSGPKNIQYF. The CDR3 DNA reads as TGTGCCAGCAGTGGGACTAGCGGGCCCAAAAACATTCAGTACTTC.

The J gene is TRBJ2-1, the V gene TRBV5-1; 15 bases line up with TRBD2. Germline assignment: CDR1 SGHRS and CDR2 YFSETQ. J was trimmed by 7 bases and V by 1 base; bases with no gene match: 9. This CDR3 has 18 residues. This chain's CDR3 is CASSLIGLAGGWGNEQFF. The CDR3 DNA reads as TGCGCCAGCAGCTTGATCGGACTAGCGGGAGGGTGGGGGAATGAGCAGTTCTTC.

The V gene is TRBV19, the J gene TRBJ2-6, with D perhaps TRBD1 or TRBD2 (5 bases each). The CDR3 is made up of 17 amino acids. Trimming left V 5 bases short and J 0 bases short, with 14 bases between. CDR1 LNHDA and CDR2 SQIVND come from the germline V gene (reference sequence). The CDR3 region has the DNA TGTGCCAGTAGTCCCCGAGGGGTCTACTCTGGGGCCAACGTCCTGACTTTC. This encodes CASSPRGVYSGANVLTF.

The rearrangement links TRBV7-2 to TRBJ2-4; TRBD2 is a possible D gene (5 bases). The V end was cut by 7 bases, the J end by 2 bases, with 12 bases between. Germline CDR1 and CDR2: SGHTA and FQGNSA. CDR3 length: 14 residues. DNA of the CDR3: TGTGCCAGCACCCCGGAGGTTTCCAAAAACATTCAGTACTTC. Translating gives CASTPEVSKNIQYF.

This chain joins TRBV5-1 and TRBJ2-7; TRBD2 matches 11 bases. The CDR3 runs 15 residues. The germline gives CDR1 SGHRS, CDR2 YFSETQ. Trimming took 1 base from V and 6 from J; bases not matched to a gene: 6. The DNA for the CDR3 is TGCGCCAGCAGCTTGACTAGCGGGAGCGCGGTCGAGCAGTACTTC. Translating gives CASSLTSGSAVEQYF.

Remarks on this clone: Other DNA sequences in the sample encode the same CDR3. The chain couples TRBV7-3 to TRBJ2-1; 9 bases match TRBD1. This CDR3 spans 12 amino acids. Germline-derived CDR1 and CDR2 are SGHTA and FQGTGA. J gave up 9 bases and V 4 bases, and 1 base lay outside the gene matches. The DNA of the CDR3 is TGTGCCAGCAGCTCGACAGGGGGTGAGCAGTTCTTC. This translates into CASSSTGGEQFF.

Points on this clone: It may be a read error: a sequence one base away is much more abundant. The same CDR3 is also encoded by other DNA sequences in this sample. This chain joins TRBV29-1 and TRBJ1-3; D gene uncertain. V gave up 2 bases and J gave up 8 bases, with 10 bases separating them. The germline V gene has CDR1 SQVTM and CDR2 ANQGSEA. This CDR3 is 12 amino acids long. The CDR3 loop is CSVESGVDTIYF. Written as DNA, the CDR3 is TGCAGCGTTGAATCCGGCGTAGACACCATATATTTT.